The clone carrying this T cell receptor (beta chain) was detected many times. Its cognate antigen is unknown. This sample is drawn from a study of sequential checkpoint blockade in melanoma. Study-level background: Patients were randomized 1:1 to nivolumab-then-ipilimumab or ipilimumab-then-nivolumab first-line. DNA from 95 or so pretreatment tumor samples underwent TCRβ immunosequencing. Approximately 20 patients had tumor biopsies before treatment and at week 13. Study-level findings and limits: Rising tumor T-cell fraction and clonality meant about 30 times likelier benefit.

Treatment in this sample: randomized to nivolumab then ipilimumab (arm A) or the reverse (arm B). Sequencing was performed with immunoSEQ multiplex PCR; in TCRdb, only in-frame clones are kept and a portion is missing. The table lists 8,100 or so clones, under 30% of them singletons. With V trimmed by 0 bases and J by 10 bases, 6 bases remained unmatched. Looked up from germline, CDR1 is SGHNT and CDR2 is YENEEA. This CDR3 is 15 amino acids long. The chain joins TRBV11-3 to TRBJ1-6; 7 bases agree with TRBD1. The material was tumor tissue (inferred from file names), obtained from a patient given nivolumab and ipilimumab in sequence. This clonotype originated in a human donor with melanoma. Written as DNA, the CDR3 is TGTGCCAGCAGCTTAGATTGGGACAGTGGGTCACCCCTCCACTTT. Encoded protein: CASSLDWDSGSPLHF.